This section outlines one TCR beta chain sequence together with its context. Its antigen is unknown. With survey level as its setting, the immunoSEQ assay was v3.0. The assay was immunoSEQ multiplex PCR, and TCRdb's table has in-frame clones only and misses some. The table includes about 12,000 clones, almost 80% detected once. The sample comes from a study of long-term antiretroviral therapy in people with HIV. Findings and limits, study-wide: Among HIV repertoires, CDR3 length ranges were narrower than those of controls. Repertoire composition at all time points was dominated by clones that had expanded before ART. ART-treated samples gained diversity yet remained below transplant donor controls.

Germline V gene lookup returns CDR1 LGHNA and CDR2 YSLEER. V gave up 0 bases and J gave up 1 base, with 17 bases separating them. This CDR3 is built from 18 residues. At least one PBMC sample before ART and at least two after were required. The receptor's source is a woman aged 40 to 50 with HIV. The rearrangement uses TRBV4-3 and TRBJ2-3; D is undetermined. The starting material was unsorted PBMCs, obtained 0.8 years before starting antiretroviral therapy. The CDR3 DNA sequence: TGCGCCAGCAGCCAAGACAACCGCTACCCTTCTGGCACAGATACGCAGTATTTT. Translating gives CASSQDNRYPSGTDTQYF.